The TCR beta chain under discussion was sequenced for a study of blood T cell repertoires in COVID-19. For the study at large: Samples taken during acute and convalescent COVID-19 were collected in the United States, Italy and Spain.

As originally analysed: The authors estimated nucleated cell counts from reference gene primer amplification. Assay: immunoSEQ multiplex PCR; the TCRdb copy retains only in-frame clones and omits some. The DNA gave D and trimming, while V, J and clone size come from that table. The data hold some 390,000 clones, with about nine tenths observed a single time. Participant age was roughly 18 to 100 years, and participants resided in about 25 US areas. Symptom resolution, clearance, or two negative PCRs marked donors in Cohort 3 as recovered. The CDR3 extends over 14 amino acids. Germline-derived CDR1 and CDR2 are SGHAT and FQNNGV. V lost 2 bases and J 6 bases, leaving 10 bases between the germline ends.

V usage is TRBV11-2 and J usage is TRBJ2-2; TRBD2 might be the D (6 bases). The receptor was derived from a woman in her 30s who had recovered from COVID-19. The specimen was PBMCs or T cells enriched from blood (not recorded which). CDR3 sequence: CASSLWGGPGELFF. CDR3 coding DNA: TGTGCCAGCAGCTTATGGGGAGGTCCCGGGGAGCTGTTTTTT.